This TCR beta chain was captured by sequencing in a study of cytomegalovirus exposure and HLA in healthy donors. Study observations and caveats: The study designated around 150 TCR beta chains cytomegalovirus-associated.

In the PCR, 60 Vbeta and 13 Jbeta primers were used. The assay was immunoSEQ multiplex PCR, and TCRdb's table has in-frame clones only and misses some. The sample carries 130,000 or so clones, under 75% recorded once. Details on this clone: Its cognate antigen is unknown.

Sequenced material: PBMCs. This TCR derives from a woman between 40 and 50 years old in good health and CMV-seronegative.

The CDR3 sequence: CASSQEQFNQPQHF. DNA for the CDR3: TGCGCCAGCAGCCAAGAGCAGTTCAATCAGCCCCAGCATTTT. The chain joins TRBV4-3 to TRBJ1-5; D not certain. V lost 0 bases and J 3 bases, leaving 6 bases between the germline ends. This CDR3 is built from 14 residues. CDR1 is LGHNA and CDR2 is YSLEER in the germline V gene.